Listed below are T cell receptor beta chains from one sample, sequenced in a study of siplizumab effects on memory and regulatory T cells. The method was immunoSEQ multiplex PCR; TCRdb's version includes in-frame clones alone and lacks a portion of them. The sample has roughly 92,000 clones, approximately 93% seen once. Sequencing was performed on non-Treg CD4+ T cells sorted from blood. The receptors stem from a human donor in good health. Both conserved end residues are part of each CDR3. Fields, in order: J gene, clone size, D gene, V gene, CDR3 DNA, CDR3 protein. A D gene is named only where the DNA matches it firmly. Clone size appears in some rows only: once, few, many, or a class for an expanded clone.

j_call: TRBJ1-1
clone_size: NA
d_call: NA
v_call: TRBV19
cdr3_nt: TGTGCCAGTAGTGGTGTGGGGGTAGGTAAAGCTTTCTTT
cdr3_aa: CASSGVGVGKAFF

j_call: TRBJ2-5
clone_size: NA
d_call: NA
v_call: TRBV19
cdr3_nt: TGTGCCAGTAGTATTCTGGAGACCCAGTACTTC
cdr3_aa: CASSILETQYF

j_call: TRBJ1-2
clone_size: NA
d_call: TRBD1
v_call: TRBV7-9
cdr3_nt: TGTGCCAGCAGCTCTTGGACAGGGGGCGGCTATGGCTACACCTTC
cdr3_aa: CASSSWTGGGYGYTF

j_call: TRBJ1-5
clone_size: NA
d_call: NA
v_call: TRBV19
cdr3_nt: TGTGCCAGTACTCATACGGCCAGAAGCAATCAGCCCCAGCATTTT
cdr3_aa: CASTHTARSNQPQHF

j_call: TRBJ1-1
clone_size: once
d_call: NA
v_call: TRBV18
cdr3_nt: TGTGCCAGCTCACCACAGCGGGTTGCGAACACTGAAGCTTTCTTT
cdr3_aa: CASSPQRVANTEAFF

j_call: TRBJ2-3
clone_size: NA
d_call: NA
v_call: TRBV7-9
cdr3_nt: TGTGCCAGCAGCTTAGTTACAGGGCATGGAGATACGCAGTATTTT
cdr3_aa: CASSLVTGHGDTQYF

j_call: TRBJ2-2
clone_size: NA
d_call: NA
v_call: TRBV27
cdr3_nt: TGTGCCAGCGACGCTACAGGGAACACCGGGGAGCTGTTTTTT
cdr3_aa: CASDATGNTGELFF

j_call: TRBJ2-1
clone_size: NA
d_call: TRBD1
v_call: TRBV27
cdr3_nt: TGTGCCAGCGGTCGGGACAGGGGGATCAATGAGCAGTTCTTC
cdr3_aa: CASGRDRGINEQFF

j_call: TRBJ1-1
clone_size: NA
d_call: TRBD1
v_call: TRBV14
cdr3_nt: TGTGCCAGCAGCCGAGACAGGGCCAACACTGAAGCTTTCTTT
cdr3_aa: CASSRDRANTEAFF

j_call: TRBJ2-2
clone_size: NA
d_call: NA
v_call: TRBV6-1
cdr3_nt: TGTGCCAGCAGTGAATTGAGAGCCGGGGAGCTGTTTTTT
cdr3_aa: CASSELRAGELFF

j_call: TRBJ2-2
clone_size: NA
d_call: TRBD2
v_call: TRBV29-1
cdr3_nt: TGCAGCGGAGGGCGGGGGTTTAACACCGGGGAGCTGTTTTTT
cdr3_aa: CSGGRGFNTGELFF

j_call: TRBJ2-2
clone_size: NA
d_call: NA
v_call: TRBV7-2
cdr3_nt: TGTGCCAGCAGCTCCCAGCCCTCCACCGGGGAGCTGTTTTTT
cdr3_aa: CASSSQPSTGELFF

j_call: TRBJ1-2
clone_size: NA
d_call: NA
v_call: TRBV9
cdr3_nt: TGTGCCAGCAGCGTAGATGGCAGGTTAGCCTATGGCTACACCTTC
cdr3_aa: CASSVDGRLAYGYTF

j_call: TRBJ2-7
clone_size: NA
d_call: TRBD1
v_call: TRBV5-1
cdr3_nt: TGCGCCAGCAGCTCCTCGACAGGGACCTTATACGAGCAGTACTTC
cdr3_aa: CASSSSTGTLYEQYF

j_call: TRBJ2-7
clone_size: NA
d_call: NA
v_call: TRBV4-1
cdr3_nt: TGCGCCAGCAGCCAAGATCTCCGCGAGCAGTACTTC
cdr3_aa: CASSQDLREQYF

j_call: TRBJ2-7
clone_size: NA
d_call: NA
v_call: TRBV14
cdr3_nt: TGTGCCAGCAGAAAGGAAGGTTTC
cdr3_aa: CASRKEGF

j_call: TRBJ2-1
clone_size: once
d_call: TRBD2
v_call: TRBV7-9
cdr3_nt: TGTGCCAGCAGCTTAGACCTAGCGGGAGGGCCCGATGAGCAGTTCTTC
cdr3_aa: CASSLDLAGGPDEQFF

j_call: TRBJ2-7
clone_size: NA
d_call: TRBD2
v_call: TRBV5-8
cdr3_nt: TGTGCCAGCAGCTTGCTGATGGGCCCGGGACTAGCGGGGAAAAGCTACGAGCAGTACTTC
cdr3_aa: CASSLLMGPGLAGKSYEQYF

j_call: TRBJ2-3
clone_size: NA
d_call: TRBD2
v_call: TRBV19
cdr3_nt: TGTGCCAGTAGTACCGACCCCCTTAGCGGGAGACCCACAGATACGCAGTATTTT
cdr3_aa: CASSTDPLSGRPTDTQYF

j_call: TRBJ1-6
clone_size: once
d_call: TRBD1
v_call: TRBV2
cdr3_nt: TGTGCCAGCAGCCGGGACAGAAATTCACCCCTCCACTTT
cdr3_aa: CASSRDRNSPLHF

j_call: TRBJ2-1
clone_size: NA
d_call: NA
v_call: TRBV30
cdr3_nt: TGTGCCTGGAGTGTATCTGCCAATGAGCAGTTCTTC
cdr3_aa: CAWSVSANEQFF

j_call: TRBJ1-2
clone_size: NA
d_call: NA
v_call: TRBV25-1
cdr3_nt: TGTGCCAGCAGTCAAGGTTATGGCTACACCTTC
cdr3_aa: CASSQGYGYTF

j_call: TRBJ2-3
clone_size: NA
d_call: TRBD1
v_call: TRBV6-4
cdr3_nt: TGTGCCAGCAGGCAGACAGGGGGCAGCACAGATACGCAGTATTTT
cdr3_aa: CASRQTGGSTDTQYF

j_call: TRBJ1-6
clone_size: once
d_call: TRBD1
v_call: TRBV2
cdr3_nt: TGTGCCAGCAGTGGACAGGGAGGCTCACCCCTCCACTTT
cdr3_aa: CASSGQGGSPLHF

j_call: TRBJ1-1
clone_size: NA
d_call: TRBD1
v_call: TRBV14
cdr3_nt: TGTGCCAGCAGCCCACGGACAGGGGCCACTGAAGCTTTCTTT
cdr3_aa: CASSPRTGATEAFF

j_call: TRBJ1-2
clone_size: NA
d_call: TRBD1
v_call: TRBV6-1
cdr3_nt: TGTGCCAGCAGTGCTCAGGGGGCGCGAGGCTACACCTTC
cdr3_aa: CASSAQGARGYTF

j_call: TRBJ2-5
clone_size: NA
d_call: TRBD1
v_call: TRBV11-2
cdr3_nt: TGTGCCAGCAGCCCGGTAGACGGGACAGGGACTTTGGAGACCCAGTACTTC
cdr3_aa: CASSPVDGTGTLETQYF

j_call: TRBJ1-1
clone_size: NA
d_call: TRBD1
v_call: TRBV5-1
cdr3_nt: TGCGCCAGCAGCCAAACAGGGGAAACTGAAGCTTTCTTT
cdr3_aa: CASSQTGETEAFF

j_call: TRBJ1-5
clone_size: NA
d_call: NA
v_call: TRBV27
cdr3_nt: TGTGCCAGCAGTTTACCCCCCAGGGTAGGCAATCAGCCCCAGCATTTT
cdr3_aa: CASSLPPRVGNQPQHF

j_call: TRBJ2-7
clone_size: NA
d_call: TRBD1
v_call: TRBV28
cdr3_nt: TGTGCCAGCAGTTTATCCGGGACAGGGGTATCCCACGAGCAGTACTTC
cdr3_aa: CASSLSGTGVSHEQYF

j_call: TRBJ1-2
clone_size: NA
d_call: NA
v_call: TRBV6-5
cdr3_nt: TGTGCCAGCAGGCTCAGGGAAGACTATGGCTACACCTTC
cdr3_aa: CASRLREDYGYTF

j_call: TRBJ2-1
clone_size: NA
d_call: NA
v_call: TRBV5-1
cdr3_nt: TGCGCCAGCAGCTCAGGAGGGGGGCCCTACAATGAGCAGTTCTTC
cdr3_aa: CASSSGGGPYNEQFF

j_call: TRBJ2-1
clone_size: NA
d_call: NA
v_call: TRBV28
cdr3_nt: TGTGCCAGCAGTCCGAGAGGGGGGCTGGGGCAGTTCTTC
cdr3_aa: CASSPRGGLGQFF

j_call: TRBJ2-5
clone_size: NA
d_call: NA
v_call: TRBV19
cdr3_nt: TGTGCCAGTAGAAAAGACAGGGAGGGGGAGACCCAGTACTTC
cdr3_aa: CASRKDREGETQYF

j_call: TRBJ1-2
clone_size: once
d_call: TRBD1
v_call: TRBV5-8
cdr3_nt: TGTGCCAGCAGCCAGGGACAGGGGGCCTATGGCTACACCTTC
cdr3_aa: CASSQGQGAYGYTF

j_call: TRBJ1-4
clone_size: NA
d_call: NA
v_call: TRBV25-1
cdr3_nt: TGTGCCAGCAGTGGAGGACCGGGCGGTAATGAAAAACTGTTTTTT
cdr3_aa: CASSGGPGGNEKLFF

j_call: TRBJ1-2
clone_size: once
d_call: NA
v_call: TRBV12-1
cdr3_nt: TGTGCCAGCAGCTCCGTCCGGGACTACTTATCCGTAGGTCCGTATGGCTACACCTTC
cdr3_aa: CASSSVRDYLSVGPYGYTF

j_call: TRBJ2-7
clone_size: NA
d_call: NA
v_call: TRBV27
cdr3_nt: TGTGCCAGCAGCCCACAGGGGGGGAGCTCCTACGAGCAGTACTTC
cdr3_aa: CASSPQGGSSYEQYF

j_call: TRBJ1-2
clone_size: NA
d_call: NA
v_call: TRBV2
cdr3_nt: TGTGCCAGCAGGAGACAGGTGTATGGCTACACCTTC
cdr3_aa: CASRRQVYGYTF

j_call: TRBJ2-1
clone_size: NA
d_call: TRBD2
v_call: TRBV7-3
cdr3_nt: TGTGCCAGCAGCTTAACGCCCGGACTAGCGGGTTACAATGAGCAGTTCTTC
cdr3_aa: CASSLTPGLAGYNEQFF

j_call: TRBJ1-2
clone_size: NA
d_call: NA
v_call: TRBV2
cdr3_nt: TGTGCCAGCAGTAACGACATCGGAGTCCTCTATGGCTACACCTTC
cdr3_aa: CASSNDIGVLYGYTF

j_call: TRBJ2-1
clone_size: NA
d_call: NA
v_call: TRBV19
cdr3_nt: TGTGCCAGTAGTCTTTTCGTGGGCGGTTACAATGAGCAGTTCTTC
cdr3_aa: CASSLFVGGYNEQFF

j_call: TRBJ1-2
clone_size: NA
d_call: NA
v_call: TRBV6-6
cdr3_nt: TGTGCCAGCTCTGCAGGGGAACGAGGCTACACCTTC
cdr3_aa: CASSAGERGYTF

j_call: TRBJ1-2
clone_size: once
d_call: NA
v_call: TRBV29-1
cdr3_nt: TGCAGCGTTGACGGACAAGGTGGCTACACCTTC
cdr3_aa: CSVDGQGGYTF

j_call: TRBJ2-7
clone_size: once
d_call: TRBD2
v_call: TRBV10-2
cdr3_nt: TGCGCCAGCAGTGAGTCGGGAGGGGCCAGGGAGCAGTACTTC
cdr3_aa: CASSESGGAREQYF

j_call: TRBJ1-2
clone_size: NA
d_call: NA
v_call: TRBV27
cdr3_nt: TGTGCCAGCAGTTTAATGGGGGACGGCTACACCTTC
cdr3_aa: CASSLMGDGYTF

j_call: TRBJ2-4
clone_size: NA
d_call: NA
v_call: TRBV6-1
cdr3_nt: TGTGCCAGCAGTGAAGCAGGCAGGGTGTACTTC
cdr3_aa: CASSEAGRVYF

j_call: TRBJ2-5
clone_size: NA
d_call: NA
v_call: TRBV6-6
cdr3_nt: TGTGCCAGCAGTTCCGGACGTGAGACCCAGTACTTC
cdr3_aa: CASSSGRETQYF

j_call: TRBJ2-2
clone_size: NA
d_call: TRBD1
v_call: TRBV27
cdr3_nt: TGTGCCAGCAGCTGGGACAGGGTTTCAGCACGCGGGGAGCTGTTTTTT
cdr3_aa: CASSWDRVSARGELFF

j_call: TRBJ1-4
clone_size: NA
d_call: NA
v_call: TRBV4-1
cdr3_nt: TGCGCCAGCAGCCAACACCCCACAGCTAATGAAAAACTGTTTTTT
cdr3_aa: CASSQHPTANEKLFF

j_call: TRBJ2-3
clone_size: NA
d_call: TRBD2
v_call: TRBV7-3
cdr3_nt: TGTGCCAGCAGCCCCGGGACTAGTGCGGATACGCAGTATTTT
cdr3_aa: CASSPGTSADTQYF

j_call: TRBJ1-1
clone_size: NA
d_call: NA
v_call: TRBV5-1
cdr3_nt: TGCGCCAGCAGCCCATGGCAGGGCGCCCCGACTGAAGCTTTCTTT
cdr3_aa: CASSPWQGAPTEAFF

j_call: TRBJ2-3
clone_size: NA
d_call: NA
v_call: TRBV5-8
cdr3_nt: TGTGCCAGCAGCTTGGCCGCTTTGGGTACGCAGTATTTT
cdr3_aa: CASSLAALGTQYF

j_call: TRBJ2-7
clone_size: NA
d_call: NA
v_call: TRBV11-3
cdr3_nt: TGTGCCAGCAGCTTAGATCGGCACGACTACGAGCAGTACTTC
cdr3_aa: CASSLDRHDYEQYF